The next 18 T cell receptor beta chains were all read from a single sample in a study of blood T cell repertoires in COVID-19. Generated by immunoSEQ multiplex PCR, the TCRdb table keeps only in-frame clones and is missing some. The top ten clones hold approximately 7.3% of a sample with 150,000 to 200,000 clones, around 80% of them seen once. Sequencing was performed on peripheral blood. The receptors originated from a human donor in a cohort sampled during active COVID-19.

The chain couples TRBV15 to TRBJ2-7; maybe TRBD1 (6 bases). CDR1 LNHNV and CDR2 YYDKDF come from the germline V gene (reference sequence). The CDR3 runs 15 residues. V lost 1 base and J 2 bases, leaving 12 bases between the germline ends. The chain's CDR3 is CATSRAGQIPYEQYF. The CDR3 bases are TGTGCCACCAGCAGAGCCGGACAGATACCCTACGAGCAGTACTTC.

This sequence joins TRBV29-1 and TRBJ2-5, with TRBD1 matching over 7 bases. J was trimmed by 8 bases and V by 6 bases; bases with no gene match: 6. The CDR3 has 11 amino acids. The V gene's germline CDR1 is SQVTM and CDR2 ANQGSEA. In nucleotides, the CDR3 is TGCAGCGTCTCCGACAGGGAAACCCAGTACTTC. This gives the protein CSVSDRETQYF.

The chain couples TRBV2 to TRBJ1-4, with D unclear. V lost 0 bases to trimming and J lost 3 bases, with 5 bases between them. This CDR3 contains 14 residues. The germline V gene encodes CDR1 SNHLY and CDR2 FYNNEI. CDR3 region: CASSEARANEKLFF. The CDR3 DNA follows: TGTGCCAGCAGTGAAGCTCGGGCTAATGAAAAACTGTTTTTT.

The rearrangement joins TRBV19 to TRBJ1-5; no reliable D call. The CDR3 is 18 residues long. The germline V gene has CDR1 LNHDA and CDR2 SQIVND (reference sequence). V was clipped by 5 bases and J by 0 bases, with 20 bases between them. The CDR3 nucleotides read TGTGCCAGTAGTTGGGCGCTAAAATCCCCTTATAGCAATCAGCCCCAGCATTTT. Protein sequence: CASSWALKSPYSNQPQHF.

This clone was recorded a few times. V is TRBV19 and J is TRBJ2-2, with 10 bases fitting TRBD1. Germline V CDR1 and CDR2: LNHDA, SQIVND (reference sequence). The CDR3 contains 15 residues. The ends lost 6 bases at V and 4 bases at J; junction bases unmatched: 5. The CDR3 DNA reads as TGTGCCAGTAGGACAAGGACAGGGGGCACCGGGGAGCTGTTTTTT. Its translation is CASRTRTGGTGELFF.

The count of this clone is one. The chain couples TRBV2 to TRBJ2-7; 8 bases are a match to TRBD1. CDR3 length: 15 residues. Germline loops: CDR1 SNHLY, CDR2 FYNNEI. V trimming: 6 bases; J trimming: 3 bases; junction bases outside the gene matches: 10. The CDR3 sequence: CASSLTGERYYEQYF. CDR3 bases: TGTGCCAGCAGCCTGACAGGGGAGCGGTACTACGAGCAGTACTTC.

In its sample, this clone was seen once. The gene calls are TRBV18 and TRBJ2-7; 10 bases line up with TRBD1. After removal of 3 bases from V and 1 base from J, the junction contained 9 bases not matched to a gene. The V gene's germline CDR1 is KGHSH and CDR2 LQKENI. The CDR3 has 17 residues. The chain's CDR3 is CASSPPYPGQGSYEQYF. The DNA of the CDR3 is TGTGCCAGCTCACCTCCGTACCCGGGACAGGGGTCCTACGAGCAGTACTTC.

DNA of the CDR3: TGCAGCGTTGAACTGACAGCTAACTATGGCTACACCTTC. This gives the protein CSVELTANYGYTF. The rearrangement links TRBV29-1 to TRBJ1-2, with TRBD1 as a possible D gene (5 bases). Trimming shortened V by 2 bases and J by 0 bases, and 7 bases separated the two germline ends. In germline, CDR1 is SQVTM, CDR2 ANQGSEA. The CDR3 spans 13 residues.

This clone was detected only a few times. V usage is TRBV4-2 and J usage is TRBJ2-2; TRBD1 is a possible D gene (6 bases). Germline CDR1 is LGHNA and CDR2 is YNFKEQ. The CDR3 consists of 16 residues. The germline V and J ends were trimmed by 3 bases and 5 bases, with 16 bases remaining between them. For the CDR3, the DNA is TGTGCCAGCAGCCAGGTAGCACAGGGCGGGACCGGGGAGCTGTTTTTT. It yields the protein CASSQVAQGGTGELFF.

The table lists this clone with a few counts. The chain combines TRBV18 with TRBJ1-6, with TRBD1 as a possible D gene (6 bases). The V and J ends lost 4 bases and 7 bases respectively, with 17 bases between them. There are 16 residues in the CDR3. From germline, CDR1 is KGHSH and CDR2 LQKENI. The CDR3 region has the DNA TGTGCCAGCTCACTGGGATCGGACGGACAGAATTCACCCCTCCACTTT. It yields the protein CASSLGSDGQNSPLHF.

The chain recombines TRBV6-6 with TRBJ1-5; TRBD1 is a possible D gene (6 bases). The germline V gene has CDR1 MNHNY and CDR2 SVGAGI (reference sequence). V dropped 8 bases and J dropped 1 base, with 18 bases sitting between them. The CDR3 is 16 amino acids. For the CDR3, the DNA is TGTGCCAGCCGCCCTCCGGACAGACCGAGCAATCAGCCCCAGCATTTT. It codes for CASRPPDRPSNQPQHF.

This sequence joins TRBV7-3 and TRBJ1-2, with D tentatively TRBD1 (5 bases). In germline, CDR1 is SGHTA, CDR2 FQGTGA. The CDR3 contains 12 residues. The germline V and J ends were trimmed by 1 base and 14 bases, with 14 bases remaining between them. CDR3 DNA sequence: TGTGCCAGCAGCTTAATTGGCAGGGCTTTAACCTTC. It specifies CASSLIGRALTF.

The chain is built from TRBV19 and TRBJ1-1, with D perhaps TRBD1 (5 bases). Germline CDR1 reads LNHDA; CDR2 reads SQIVND (reference sequence). Deletions cut 9 bases from V and 3 bases from J, with 11 bases between. The length of the CDR3 is 12 residues. The CDR3 sequence: CASQTRDTEAFF. The CDR3 nucleotides read TGTGCCAGCCAAACCAGGGACACTGAAGCTTTCTTT.

The CDR3 DNA reads as TGTGGAGTAGGGAGGGAAGGGACCTACGAGCAGTACTTC. This codes for CGVGREGTYEQYF. This sequence joins TRBV6-5 and TRBJ2-7; 7 bases fit TRBD2. CDR1 and CDR2 (germline): MNHEY, SVGAGI. The CDR3 totals 13 residues.

This chain joins TRBV18 and TRBJ2-7, with 9 bases fitting TRBD1. J lost 1 base, V lost 1 base, and 11 bases had no gene match. The length of the CDR3 is 18 residues. Germline lookup yields CDR1 KGHSH and CDR2 LQKENI. The CDR3 DNA reads TGTGCCAGCTCACCACGGGGACCAGGGACAGGGTGGTCCTACGAGCAGTACTTC. This translates into CASSPRGPGTGWSYEQYF.

The chain couples TRBV2 to TRBJ2-7, with D perhaps TRBD1 (6 bases). The V end lost 4 bases, the J end lost 2 bases, and 15 bases lay between the germline ends. CDR1 and CDR2 (germline): SNHLY, FYNNEI. The CDR3 covers 15 residues. CDR3 loop: CASSGSSDSPYEQYF. CDR3 nucleotides: TGTGCCAGCAGTGGCTCGTCGGACAGTCCCTACGAGCAGTACTTC.

This sequence joins TRBV4-1 and TRBJ2-7; TRBD1 matches 8 bases. Trimming removed 1 base from V and 7 bases from J; junction bases left unmatched: 6. The CDR3 sequence is 14 residues long. Germline-derived CDR1 and CDR2 are MGHRA and YSYEKL. The chain's CDR3 is CASSQGQGSWEQYF. CDR3 bases: TGCGCCAGCAGCCAAGGACAGGGGTCGTGGGAGCAGTACTTC.

This clone came up a few times. This chain links TRBV3-1 (or the pseudogene TRBV3-2) with TRBJ2-7; no clear D. V gave up 4 bases and J gave up 6 bases, with 13 bases separating them. CDR1 LGHDT and CDR2 YNNKEL come from the germline V gene (reference sequence). This CDR3 is built from 13 residues. This chain's CDR3 is CASSLPNGAEQYF. The CDR3 DNA is TGTGCCAGCAGCCTCCCTAATGGAGCCGAGCAGTACTTC.